This T cell receptor beta chain is drawn from a study of cytomegalovirus exposure and HLA in healthy donors. Findings and caveats of the study: While the bulk of TCR sequences proved rare, some public TCRs turned up in many donors. Fewer N-insertions than the roughly 670-donor mean were reportedly shown by an Asian-associated ancestry cluster in a later analysis. A later analysis showed TCR association rates differing by HLA locus, peaking at DRB1 and lowest at HLA-C.

This clone was detected only once. Its antigen is still unknown. This CDR3 comprises 11 residues. CDR1 and CDR2 (germline): SNHLY, FYNNEI. Trimming removed 7 bases at V and 3 bases at J, with 7 bases between. A multiplex PCR was run with 60 Vbeta primers and 13 Jbeta primers. This table comes from immunoSEQ multiplex PCR, and its TCRdb copy is limited to in-frame clones, with some not included. The table includes 75,000 to 95,000 clones, about 62% detected once. Input material: PBMCs. The J gene is TRBJ2-7, the V gene TRBV2; D is uncertain. The TCR comes from a man aged 25-45 years in good health and CMV-seronegative. CDR3 nucleotide sequence: TGTGCCAGCAACCGAGACTACGAGCAGTACTTC. Translating gives CASNRDYEQYF. The variable domain in full, completed from reference TRBV2 and TRBJ2-7, reads EPEVTQTPSHQVTQMGQEVILRCVPISNHLYFYWYRQILGQKVEFLVSFYNNEISEKSEIFDDQFSVERPDGSNFTLKIRSTKLEDSAMYFCASNRDYEQYFGPGTRLTVT.